Reported below is one TCR beta chain. This entry is derived from a study of T cell responses to AZD1222 COVID-19 vaccine. Sequenced by immunoSEQ multiplex PCR; TCRdb stores in-frame clones only, minus some. The table lists 90,000 to 120,000 clones, roughly 89% of them singletons, with over 3% in the top ten. The V end was cut by 4 bases, the J end by 2 bases, with 8 bases between. This CDR3 has 13 residues. Germline V gene sequence: CDR1 SNHLY, CDR2 FYNNEI. The TCR originated in an adult in good health. This chain links TRBV2 with TRBJ1-2; tentatively, D is TRBD1 (5 bases). Sequenced material: peripheral blood, taken on day 0 of MenACWY control vaccination. The CDR3 region is CASSGGPNYGYTF. CDR3 DNA sequence: TGTGCCAGCAGTGGGGGCCCAAACTATGGCTACACCTTC.